The 21 T cell receptor beta chains below come from one sample, sequenced in a study of beta chain features in type 1 diabetes. Whole-study findings and limits: All four CD4+ subsets of Type 1 diabetes patients contained TCRB CDR3s that were moderately but significantly shorter.

Reverse transcription of all isolated RNA meant that expressed TCRB transcripts were sequenced. Sequenced by immunoSEQ multiplex PCR; TCRdb stores in-frame clones only, minus some. The repertoire has 600,000 to 700,000 clones, under 15% of them found once; the top ten carry more than 0.1%. No antigen is known for these receptors. Specimen: naive CD4+ T cells from blood. All receptors come from a man aged 25-45 years with type 1 diabetes.

The chain couples TRBV7-9 to TRBJ1-1; D not resolved. V gave up 5 bases and J gave up 7 bases, with 14 bases separating them. The V gene's germline CDR1 is SEHNR and CDR2 FQNEAQ (reference sequence). The CDR3 loop spans 13 amino acids. This chain's CDR3 is CASSTPSVGEAFF. CDR3 DNA: TGTGCCAGCAGCACCCCCTCTGTCGGTGAAGCTTTCTTT.

The J gene is TRBJ2-5, the V gene TRBV5-1, with 7 bases lining up with TRBD2. This CDR3 comprises 13 residues. The junction had 7 bases not matched to a gene; V was cut back by 4 bases and J by 7 bases. Germline assignment: CDR1 SGHRS and CDR2 YFSETQ. In nucleotides, the CDR3 is TGCGCCAGCAGCCTTGGACTAGACGGGACCCAGTACTTC. This translates into CASSLGLDGTQYF.

The chain links TRBV27 to TRBJ2-1; 11 bases agree with TRBD2. The CDR3 length is 15 residues. The J segment lost 8 bases and the V segment lost 5 bases, leaving 8 bases of the junction unmatched. Germline V gene lookup returns CDR1 MNHEY and CDR2 SMNVEV (reference sequence). Written as DNA, the CDR3 is TGTGCCAGCAGTCGACTTAGCGGGGGGGCCTATGAGCAGTTCTTC. Translation gives CASSRLSGGAYEQFF.

V gene TRBV15 combines with J gene TRBJ2-1; TRBD2 matches 14 bases. This CDR3 comprises 13 residues. CDR1 LNHNV and CDR2 YYDKDF come from the germline V gene (reference sequence). Germline trimming cut 9 bases from V and 8 bases from J; bases unmatched to any gene: 3. CDR3 sequence (DNA): TGTGCCACAGGACTAGCGGGGGGTGATGAGCAGTTCTTC. It encodes CATGLAGGDEQFF.

V usage is TRBV6-6 and J usage is TRBJ2-2; perhaps TRBD2 as D (5 bases). The CDR3 length is 16 residues. Germline-derived CDR1 and CDR2 are MNHNY and SVGAGI (reference sequence). Trimming cost V 7 bases and J 1 base, with 16 bases left between them. CDR3 sequence reads: CASITFGGLNTGELFF. The CDR3 region has the DNA TGTGCCAGCATTACCTTCGGCGGACTGAACACCGGGGAGCTGTTTTTT.

V gene TRBV10-3 combines with J gene TRBJ1-4; no clear D gene. CDR3 length equals 15 residues. Germline loops: CDR1 ENHRY, CDR2 SYGVKD. Trimming took 3 bases from V and 5 from J, leaving 13 bases between them. Here the CDR3 DNA reads TGTGCCATCAGTGAAACGGGCGGACCGAATGAAAAACTGTTTTTT. It specifies CAISETGGPNEKLFF.

The chain recombines TRBV11-2 with TRBJ2-7; no reliable D call. Trimming shortened V by 6 bases and J by 3 bases, and 6 bases separated the two germline ends. The CDR3 length is 11 residues. CDR1 and CDR2 from the germline V gene are SGHAT and FQNNGV. The CDR3 DNA is TGTGCCAGCAGTACCTTCTACGAGCAGTACTTC. Protein product: CASSTFYEQYF. The full variable domain, its missing parts supplied by reference TRBV11-2 and TRBJ2-7, is EAGVAQSPRYKIIEKRQSVAFWCNPISGHATLYWYQQILGQGPKLLIQFQNNGVVDDSQLPKDRFSAERLKGVDSTLKIQPAKLEDSAVYLCASSTFYEQYFGPGTRLTVT.

The chain is built from TRBV11-2 and TRBJ2-7; 7 bases are a match to TRBD2. Per the germline V gene, CDR1 is SGHAT and CDR2 is FQNNGV. The CDR3 extends over 14 amino acids. Trimming cost V 1 base and J 10 bases; bases outside gene matches: 10. The CDR3 sequence: CASSLGGSILEQYF. DNA for the CDR3: TGTGCCAGCAGCTTAGGCGGGAGCATACTAGAACAGTACTTC.

This clone was detected only a few times. The chain carries TRBV18 and TRBJ2-5, with D possibly matching TRBD2 (6 bases). V lost 5 bases, J lost 1 base, and 11 bases lay in between. Germline-derived CDR1 and CDR2 are KGHSH and LQKENI. The CDR3 contains 14 residues. CDR3 loop: CASSTFSGQETQYF. CDR3 in DNA: TGTGCCAGCTCAACCTTTAGCGGCCAAGAGACCCAGTACTTC.

The rearrangement joins TRBV9 to TRBJ2-2; perhaps TRBD1 as D (5 bases). Germline loops: CDR1 SGDLS, CDR2 YYNGEE. The CDR3 is 15 amino acids. The ends were cut back, 0 bases at V and 3 bases at J, with 9 bases in the middle. For the CDR3, the DNA is TGTGCCAGCAGCGTAGAGGGGTACGACACCGGGGAGCTGTTTTTT. Protein product: CASSVEGYDTGELFF.

The chain links TRBV9 to TRBJ2-3; D is ambiguous. V lost 3 bases, J lost 4 bases, and 12 bases lay in between. Germline-derived CDR1 and CDR2 are SGDLS and YYNGEE. This CDR3 comprises 14 residues. The chain's CDR3 is CASSASTPPDTQYF. CDR3 nucleotide sequence: TGTGCCAGCAGCGCGTCCACGCCTCCAGATACGCAGTATTTT.

The chain links TRBV7-9 to TRBJ2-5; tentative D call: TRBD2 (6 bases). V was clipped by 4 bases and J by 1 base, with 10 bases between them. This CDR3 is 14 amino acids long. Germline loops: CDR1 SEHNR, CDR2 FQNEAQ (reference sequence). CDR3 nucleotide sequence: TGTGCCAGCAGCTCCCGGGGGACCCAAGAGACCCAGTACTTC. It encodes CASSSRGTQETQYF.

The chain recombines TRBV5-1 with TRBJ1-6; D ambiguous. Germline CDR1 SGHRS, CDR2 YFSETQ. The germline V and J ends were trimmed by 2 bases and 7 bases, with 1 base remaining between them. The CDR3 consists of 11 residues. CDR3 bases: TGCGCCAGCAGCTTAAATTCACCCCTCCACTTT. It encodes CASSLNSPLHF.

This clone appeared a few times. The J gene is TRBJ2-3, the V gene TRBV4-3, with a tentative D call TRBD2 (6 bases). Germline assignment: CDR1 LGHNA and CDR2 YSLEER. V was pared by 0 bases and J by 3 bases, with 13 bases between. The CDR3 runs to 16 residues. CDR3 DNA: TGCGCCAGCAGCCAAGATCCGGGGGTTGGAACAGATACGCAGTATTTT. It translates to CASSQDPGVGTDTQYF.

This clone was seen more than once but under ten times. The chain couples TRBV19 to TRBJ2-4; tentative D call: TRBD1 (5 bases). This CDR3 has 12 residues. Trimming took off 3 bases at V and 9 bases at J, with 9 bases between the two ends. CDR1 is LNHDA and CDR2 is SQIVND in the germline V gene (reference sequence). In nucleotides, the CDR3 is TGTGCCAGTAGTATCCAGCAGGGCATTCAGTACTTC. Its protein product is CASSIQQGIQYF.

This clone has just a few counts. The rearrangement links TRBV19 to TRBJ2-1; 9 positions agree with TRBD1. With 8 bases clipped from V and 2 bases from J, the junction kept 7 bases outside the gene matches. Germline CDR1 and CDR2: LNHDA and SQIVND (reference sequence). The CDR3 loop spans 15 amino acids. CDR3 coding DNA: TGTGCCAGTGGGGATGGACAGGGGACCTACAATGAGCAGTTCTTC. Its protein is CASGDGQGTYNEQFF.

The chain recombines TRBV7-2 with TRBJ1-2, with D possibly TRBD1 on 5 matching bases. V gave up 5 bases and J gave up 4 bases, with 17 bases separating them. The CDR3 totals 15 residues. CDR1 and CDR2 from the germline V gene are SGHTA and FQGNSA. The CDR3 sequence is CASSLGPPSVYGYTF. In DNA form, the CDR3 reads TGTGCCAGCAGCCTGGGACCCCCGTCAGTCTATGGCTACACCTTC. Full variable domain (rest looked up from reference TRBV7-2 and TRBJ1-2): GAGVSQSPSNKVTEKGKDVELRCDPISGHTALYWYRQSLGQGLEFLIYFQGNSAPDKSGLPSDRFSAERTGGSVSTLTIQRTQQEDSAVYLCASSLGPPSVYGYTFGSGTRLTVV.

Concerning this clone: The same CDR3 can be traced to other DNA sequences in this sample. V is TRBV4-3 and J is TRBJ2-3; D remains unclear. Germline CDR1 is LGHNA and CDR2 is YSLEER. This CDR3 has 13 residues. Deletions cut 2 bases from V and 0 bases from J, with 3 bases between. CDR3 sequence reads: CASSQTSTDTQYF. CDR3 in DNA: TGCGCCAGCAGCCAAACTAGCACAGATACGCAGTATTTT.

This clone was counted a few times. This same CDR3 is encoded by further DNA sequences in the sample. The chain couples TRBV7-2 to TRBJ2-5; unclear D gene. V was trimmed by 3 bases and J by 1 base, leaving 6 bases between them. The CDR3 is 13 residues long. Germline values: CDR1 SGHTA, CDR2 FQGNSA. CDR3 bases: TGTGCCAGCAGCTTGGGGTTCCAAGAGACCCAGTACTTC. Translating gives CASSLGFQETQYF.

The gene calls are TRBV6-1 and TRBJ2-7; possibly TRBD1 for D (6 bases). The V end was cut by 5 bases, the J end by 6 bases, with 11 bases between. The CDR3 length is 12 residues. Germline V gene data show CDR1 as MNHNS and CDR2 as SASEGT. CDR3 nucleotides: TGTGCCAGCAGTAGTGAGGGGGTCGAGCAGTACTTC. It is translated as CASSSEGVEQYF.

This sequence joins TRBV14 and TRBJ1-4; TRBD1 matches at 7 bases. This CDR3 has 15 amino acids. V lost 3 bases and J lost 6; bases outside the gene matches: 7. Germline-derived CDR1 and CDR2 are SGHDN and FVKESK. DNA of the CDR3: TGTGCCAGCAGCCAGATACAGGGGATGGATGAAAAACTGTTTTTT. Encoded protein: CASSQIQGMDEKLFF.